This T cell receptor beta chain was recovered during a study of early T cells in non-severe SARS-CoV-2 infection. Study conclusions and caveats: Private and CD4 specificities were missed by VDJdb matching, skewed to anti-spike CD8.

TCRdb ran MiXCR on the 5' RACE reads and lists one entry per CDR3 protein. This sample yields 64,000 or so distinct CDR3 sequences, of which over 10% are seen a single time; around 4% belongs to the top ten. In this sample, this clonotype turned up a few times. Its antigen remains unknown. Germline CDR1 and CDR2: KGHDR and SFDVKD. The CDR3 runs 17 residues. Trimming took 3 bases from V and 5 from J, leaving 21 bases between them. What was sequenced was whole blood. The TCR sequence derives from an adult who was a healthcare worker with PCR-confirmed SARS-CoV-2 infection or an uninfected control (not recorded which). The chain recombines TRBV24-1 with TRBJ1-1; a possible D gene is TRBD1 (6 bases). The CDR3 sequence is CATSDLLQGLGRTEAFF. CDR3 DNA: TGTGCCACCAGTGATCTACTACAGGGTCTGGGAAGGACTGAAGCTTTCTTT.